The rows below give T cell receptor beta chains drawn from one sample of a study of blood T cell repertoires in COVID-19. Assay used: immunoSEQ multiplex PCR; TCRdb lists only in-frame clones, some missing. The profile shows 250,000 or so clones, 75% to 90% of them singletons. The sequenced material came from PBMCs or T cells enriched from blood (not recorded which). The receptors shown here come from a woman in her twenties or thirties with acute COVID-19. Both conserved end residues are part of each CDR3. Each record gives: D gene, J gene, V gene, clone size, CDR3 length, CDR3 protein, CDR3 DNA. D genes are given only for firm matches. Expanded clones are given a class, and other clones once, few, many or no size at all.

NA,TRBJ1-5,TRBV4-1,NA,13,CASSQERSQPQHF,TGCGCCAGCAGCCAAGAACGGTCTCAGCCCCAGCATTTT
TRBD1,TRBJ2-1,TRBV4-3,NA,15,CASSQGGDRVDEQFF,TGCGCCAGCAGCCAAGGGGGGGACAGGGTGGATGAGCAGTTCTTC
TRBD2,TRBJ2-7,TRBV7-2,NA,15,CASSLAGGGPYEQYF,TGTGCCAGCAGCTTAGCTGGGGGAGGGCCTTACGAGCAGTACTTC
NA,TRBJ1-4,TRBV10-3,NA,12,CATQGVNEKLFF,TGTGCCACACAGGGTGTTAATGAAAAACTGTTTTTT
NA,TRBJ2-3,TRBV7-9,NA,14,CASSLRDFTDTQYF,TGTGCCAGCAGCTTAAGGGACTTCACAGATACGCAGTATTTT
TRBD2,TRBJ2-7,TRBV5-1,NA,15,CASSGGLAGMLEQYF,TGCGCCAGCAGCGGGGGACTAGCGGGGATGCTCGAGCAGTACTTC
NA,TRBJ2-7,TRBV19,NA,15,CASSMEHHASYEQYF,TGTGCCAGTAGTATGGAGCACCACGCCTCCTACGAGCAGTACTTC
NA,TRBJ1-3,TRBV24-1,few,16,CATSIGQWSSGNTIYF,TGTGCCACCAGTATCGGACAGTGGAGCTCTGGAAACACCATATATTTT
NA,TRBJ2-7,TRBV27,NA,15,CASSLTSPSSYEQYF,TGTGCCAGCAGTTTAACCAGCCCTAGCTCCTACGAGCAGTACTTC
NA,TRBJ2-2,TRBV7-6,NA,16,CASSLSTNANTGELFF,TGTGCCAGCAGCTTAAGCACGAACGCGAACACCGGGGAGCTGTTTTTT
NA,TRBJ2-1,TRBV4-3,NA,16,CASSLSGFKKYNEQFF,TGCGCCAGCAGCCTCAGCGGTTTCAAAAAGTACAATGAGCAGTTCTTC
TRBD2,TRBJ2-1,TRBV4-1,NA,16,CASSPLSGSSYNEQFF,TGCGCCAGCAGCCCGTTGAGCGGGAGTTCCTACAATGAGCAGTTCTTC
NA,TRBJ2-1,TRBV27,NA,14,CASSSQAVLNEQFF,TGTGCCAGCAGTTCCCAGGCAGTCCTCAATGAGCAGTTCTTC
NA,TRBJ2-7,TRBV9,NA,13,CASSVGPAYEQYF,TGTGCCAGCAGCGTAGGTCCCGCCTACGAGCAGTACTTC
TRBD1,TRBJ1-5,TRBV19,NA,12,CATQGGNQPQHF,TGTGCCACACAGGGGGGCAATCAGCCCCAGCATTTT